The clone carrying this TCR beta chain has a count of ten or more. The source of the sample is a study of spatial heterogeneity in lung cancer. Across the study: Alpha-chain detections were consistently fewer than beta-chain detections among the sequences. The mean occurrence of each unique TCR and UMI combination in raw reads exceeded eight.

The time point denotes: sample taken at primary tumor resection. In each case, whole RNA from tumor, nontumor lung or frozen PBMC was sequenced unsorted. Every TCR cDNA molecule carried a tag that served as a unique molecular identifier. TCRdb reanalysed the 5' RACE reads using MiXCR and keeps one entry per CDR3 protein. This sample carries approximately 40,000 distinct CDR3 sequences, approximately 14% of them seen once, and the ten largest clones take about 60%. This TCR came from a male donor with early-stage non-small cell lung cancer. Sequenced material: PBMCs, taken at surgery.

CDR3 bases: TGTGCCAGCAGCCCAGCTGGGGAGACCCAGTACTTC. Residues: CASSPAGETQYF. The rearrangement uses TRBV3-1 and TRBJ2-5; D is unresolved. V was pared by 4 bases and J by 5 bases, with 8 bases between. This CDR3 contains 12 residues. Germline CDR1 reads LGHDT; CDR2 reads YNNKEL (reference sequence).